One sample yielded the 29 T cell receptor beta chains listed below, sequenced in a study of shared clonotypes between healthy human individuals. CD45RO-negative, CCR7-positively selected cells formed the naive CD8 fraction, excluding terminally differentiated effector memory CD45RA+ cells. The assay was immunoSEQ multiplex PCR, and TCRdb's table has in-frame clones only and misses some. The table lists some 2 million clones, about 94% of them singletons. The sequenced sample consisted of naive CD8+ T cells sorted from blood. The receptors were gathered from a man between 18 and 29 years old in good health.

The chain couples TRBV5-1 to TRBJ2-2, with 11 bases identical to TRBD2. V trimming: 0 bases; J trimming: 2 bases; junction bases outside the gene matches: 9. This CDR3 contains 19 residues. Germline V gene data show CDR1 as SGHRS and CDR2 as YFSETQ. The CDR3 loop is CASSLEETSGNINTGELFF. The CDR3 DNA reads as TGCGCCAGCAGCTTGGAGGAGACTAGCGGGAACATCAACACCGGGGAGCTGTTTTTT. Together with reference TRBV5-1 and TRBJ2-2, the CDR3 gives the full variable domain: KAGVTQTPRYLIKTRGQQVTLSCSPISGHRSVSWYQQTPGQGLQFLFEYFSETQRNKGNFPGRFSGRQFSNSRSEMNVSTLELGDSALYLCASSLEETSGNINTGELFFGEGSRLTVL.

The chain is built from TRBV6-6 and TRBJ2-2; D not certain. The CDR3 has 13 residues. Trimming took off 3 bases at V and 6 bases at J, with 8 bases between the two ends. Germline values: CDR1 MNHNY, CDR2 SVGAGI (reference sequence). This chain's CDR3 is CASSYGTPGELFF. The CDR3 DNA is TGTGCCAGCAGTTATGGCACCCCCGGGGAGCTGTTTTTT.

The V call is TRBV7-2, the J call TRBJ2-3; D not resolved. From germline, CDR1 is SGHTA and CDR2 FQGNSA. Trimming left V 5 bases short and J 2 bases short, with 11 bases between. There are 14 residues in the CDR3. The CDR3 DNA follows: TGTGCCAGCAGCGCAGCGTTTTCCACAGATACGCAGTATTTT. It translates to CASSAAFSTDTQYF.

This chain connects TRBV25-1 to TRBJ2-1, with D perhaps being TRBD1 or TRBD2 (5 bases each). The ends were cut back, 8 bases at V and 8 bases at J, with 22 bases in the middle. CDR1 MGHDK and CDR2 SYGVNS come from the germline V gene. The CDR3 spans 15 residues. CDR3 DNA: TGTGCCAGCGCCAAGACCGGGACCTTCGACGATGAGCAGTTCTTC. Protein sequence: CASAKTGTFDDEQFF. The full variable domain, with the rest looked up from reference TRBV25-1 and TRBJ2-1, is EADIYQTPRYLVIGTGKKITLECSQTMGHDKMYWYQQDPGMELHLIHYSYGVNSTEKGDLSSESTVSRIRTEHFPLTLESARPSHTSQYLCASAKTGTFDDEQFFGPGTRLTVL.

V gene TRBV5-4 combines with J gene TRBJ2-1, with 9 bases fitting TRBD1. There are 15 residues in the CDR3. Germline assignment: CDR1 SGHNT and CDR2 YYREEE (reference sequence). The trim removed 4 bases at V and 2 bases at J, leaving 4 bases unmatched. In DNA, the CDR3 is TGTGCCAGCAGCGATACAGGGGGCACCTACAATGAGCAGTTCTTC. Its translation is CASSDTGGTYNEQFF.

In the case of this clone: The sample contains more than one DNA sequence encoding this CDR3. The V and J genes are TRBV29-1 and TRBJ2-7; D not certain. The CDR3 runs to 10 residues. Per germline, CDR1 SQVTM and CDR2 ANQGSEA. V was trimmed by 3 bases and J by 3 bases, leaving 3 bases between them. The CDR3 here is CSVEDYEQYF. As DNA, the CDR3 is TGCAGCGTTGAGGACTACGAGCAGTACTTC.

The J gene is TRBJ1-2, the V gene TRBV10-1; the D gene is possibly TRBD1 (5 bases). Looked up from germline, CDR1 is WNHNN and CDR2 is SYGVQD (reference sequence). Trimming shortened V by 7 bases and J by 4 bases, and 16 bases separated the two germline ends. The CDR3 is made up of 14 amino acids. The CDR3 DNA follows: TGCGCCAGCATTAGGGGCCCATCGGGCTATGGCTACACCTTC. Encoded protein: CASIRGPSGYGYTF.

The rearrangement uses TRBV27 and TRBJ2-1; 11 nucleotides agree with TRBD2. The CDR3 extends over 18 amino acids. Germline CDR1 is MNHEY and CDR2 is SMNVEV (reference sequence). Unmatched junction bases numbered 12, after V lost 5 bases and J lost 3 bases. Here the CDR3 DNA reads TGTGCCAGCAGTCTCACCGGACCTCTAGCGGGAGGCTACAATGAGCAGTTCTTC. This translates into CASSLTGPLAGGYNEQFF.

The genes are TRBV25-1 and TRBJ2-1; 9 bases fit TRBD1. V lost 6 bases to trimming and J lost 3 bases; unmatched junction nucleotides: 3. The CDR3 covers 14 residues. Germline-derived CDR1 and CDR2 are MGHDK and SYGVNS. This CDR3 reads CASRDRGGYNEQFF. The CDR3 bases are TGTGCCAGCAGGGACAGGGGTGGCTACAATGAGCAGTTCTTC. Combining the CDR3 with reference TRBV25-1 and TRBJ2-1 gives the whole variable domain EADIYQTPRYLVIGTGKKITLECSQTMGHDKMYWYQQDPGMELHLIHYSYGVNSTEKGDLSSESTVSRIRTEHFPLTLESARPSHTSQYLCASRDRGGYNEQFFGPGTRLTVL.

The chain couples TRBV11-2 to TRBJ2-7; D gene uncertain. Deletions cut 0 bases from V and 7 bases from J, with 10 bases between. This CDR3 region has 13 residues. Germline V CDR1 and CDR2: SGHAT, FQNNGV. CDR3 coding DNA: TGTGCCAGCAGCTTAGATAGTCCTAATGAGCAGTACTTC. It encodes CASSLDSPNEQYF.

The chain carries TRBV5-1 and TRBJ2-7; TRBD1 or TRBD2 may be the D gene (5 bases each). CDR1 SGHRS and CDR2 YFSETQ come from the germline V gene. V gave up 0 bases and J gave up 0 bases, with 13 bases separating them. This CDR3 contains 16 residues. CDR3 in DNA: TGCGCCAGCAGCTTGGCCGACGGGACGTCCTCCTACGAGCAGTACTTC. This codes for CASSLADGTSSYEQYF.

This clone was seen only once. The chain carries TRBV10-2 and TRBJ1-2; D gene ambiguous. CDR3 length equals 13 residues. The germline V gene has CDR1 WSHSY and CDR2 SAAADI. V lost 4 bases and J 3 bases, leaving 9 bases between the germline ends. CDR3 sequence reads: CASSGVEHYGYTF. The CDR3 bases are TGCGCCAGCAGTGGGGTGGAGCACTATGGCTACACCTTC.

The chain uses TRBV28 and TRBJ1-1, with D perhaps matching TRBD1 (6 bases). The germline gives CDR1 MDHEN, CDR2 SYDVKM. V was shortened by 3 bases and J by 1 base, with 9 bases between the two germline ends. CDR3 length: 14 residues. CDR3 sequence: CASSFKGGNTEAFF. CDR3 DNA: TGTGCCAGCAGTTTTAAGGGGGGGAACACTGAAGCTTTCTTT. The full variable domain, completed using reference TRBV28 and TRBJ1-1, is DVKVTQSSRYLVKRTGEKVFLECVQDMDHENMFWYRQDPGLGLRLIYFSYDVKMKEKGDIPEGYSVSREKKERFSLILESASTNQTSMYLCASSFKGGNTEAFFGQGTRLTVV.

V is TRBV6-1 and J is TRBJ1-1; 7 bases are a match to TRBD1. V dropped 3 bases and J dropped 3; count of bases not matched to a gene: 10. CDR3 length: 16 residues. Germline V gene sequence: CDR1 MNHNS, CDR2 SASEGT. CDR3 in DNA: TGTGCCAGCAGTGATTCCCCTCCAGGGGGGCACACTGAAGCTTTCTTT. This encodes CASSDSPPGGHTEAFF.

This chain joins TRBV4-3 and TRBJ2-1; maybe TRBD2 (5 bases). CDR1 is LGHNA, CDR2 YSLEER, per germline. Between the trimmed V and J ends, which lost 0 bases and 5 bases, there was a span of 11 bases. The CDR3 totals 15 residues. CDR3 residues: CASSQEDWADNEQFF. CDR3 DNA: TGCGCCAGCAGCCAAGAGGACTGGGCGGACAATGAGCAGTTCTTC.

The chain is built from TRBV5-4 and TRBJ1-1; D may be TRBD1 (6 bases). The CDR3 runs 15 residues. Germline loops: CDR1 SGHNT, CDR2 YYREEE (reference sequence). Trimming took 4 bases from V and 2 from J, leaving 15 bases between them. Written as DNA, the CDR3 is TGTGCCAGCAGCGGTGGACAGATTTTTAACACTGAAGCTTTCTTT. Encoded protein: CASSGGQIFNTEAFF.

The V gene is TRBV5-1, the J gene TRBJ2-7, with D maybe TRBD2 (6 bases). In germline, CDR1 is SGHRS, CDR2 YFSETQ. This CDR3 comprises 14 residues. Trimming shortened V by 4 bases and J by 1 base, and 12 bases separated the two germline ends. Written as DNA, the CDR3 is TGCGCCAGCAGCGTTGGTGGAGGGTCCTACGAGCAGTACTTC. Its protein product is CASSVGGGSYEQYF.

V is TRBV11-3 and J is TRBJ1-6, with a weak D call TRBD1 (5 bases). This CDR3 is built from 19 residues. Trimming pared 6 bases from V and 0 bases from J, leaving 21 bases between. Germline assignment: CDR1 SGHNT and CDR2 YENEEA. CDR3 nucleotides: TGTGCCAGCAGTTCCGACAGTTCGACCCCTAGCTCCTATAATTCACCCCTCCACTTT. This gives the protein CASSSDSSTPSSYNSPLHF.

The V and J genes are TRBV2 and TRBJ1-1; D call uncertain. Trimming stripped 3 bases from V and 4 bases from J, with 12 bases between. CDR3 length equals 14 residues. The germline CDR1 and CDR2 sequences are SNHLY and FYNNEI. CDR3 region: CASSEDSRVTEAFF. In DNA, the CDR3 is TGTGCCAGCAGTGAGGATTCTAGGGTCACTGAAGCTTTCTTT. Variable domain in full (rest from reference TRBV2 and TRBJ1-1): EPEVTQTPSHQVTQMGQEVILRCVPISNHLYFYWYRQILGQKVEFLVSFYNNEISEKSEIFDDQFSVERPDGSNFTLKIRSTKLEDSAMYFCASSEDSRVTEAFFGQGTRLTVV.

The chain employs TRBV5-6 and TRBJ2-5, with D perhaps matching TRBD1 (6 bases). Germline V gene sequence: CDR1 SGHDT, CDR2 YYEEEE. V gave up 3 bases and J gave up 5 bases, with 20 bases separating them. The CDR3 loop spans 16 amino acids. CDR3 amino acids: CASSYMDSTTVETQYF. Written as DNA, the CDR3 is TGTGCCAGCAGCTACATGGACAGTACTACGGTGGAGACCCAGTACTTC.

The CDR3 DNA reads as TGCAGCGTTTCCCATGGAGGAAACAATGAGCAGTTCTTC. Translation gives CSVSHGGNNEQFF. The chain combines TRBV29-1 with TRBJ2-1, with D maybe TRBD2 (5 bases). Germline CDR1 and CDR2: SQVTM and ANQGSEA. V lost 5 bases to trimming and J lost 5 bases, with 13 bases between them. The CDR3 runs 13 residues.

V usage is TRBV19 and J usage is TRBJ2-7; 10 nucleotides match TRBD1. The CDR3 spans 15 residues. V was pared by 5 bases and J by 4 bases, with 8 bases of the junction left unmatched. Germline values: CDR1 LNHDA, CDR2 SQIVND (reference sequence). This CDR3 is CASSPLTGGIYEQYF. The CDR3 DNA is TGTGCCAGTAGTCCCCTGACAGGGGGCATTTACGAGCAGTACTTC.

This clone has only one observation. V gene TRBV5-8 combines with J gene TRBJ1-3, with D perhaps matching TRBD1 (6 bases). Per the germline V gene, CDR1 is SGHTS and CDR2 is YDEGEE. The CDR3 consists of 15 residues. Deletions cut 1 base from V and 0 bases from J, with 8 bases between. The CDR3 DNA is TGTGCCAGCAGCTTGAGAGGGGGCTCTGGAAACACCATATATTTT. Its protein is CASSLRGGSGNTIYF.

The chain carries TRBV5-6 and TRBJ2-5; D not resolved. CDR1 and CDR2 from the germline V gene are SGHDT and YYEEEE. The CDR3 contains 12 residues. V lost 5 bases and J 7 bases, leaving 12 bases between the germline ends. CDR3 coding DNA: TGTGCCAGCAGTGACCTCCGTGGGACCCAGTACTTC. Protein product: CASSDLRGTQYF.

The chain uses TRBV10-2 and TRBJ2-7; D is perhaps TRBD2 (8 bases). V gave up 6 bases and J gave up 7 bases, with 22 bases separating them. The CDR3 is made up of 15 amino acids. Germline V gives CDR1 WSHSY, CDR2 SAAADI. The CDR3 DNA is TGCGCCAGCAGACCGACTAGCGCCCTACAGGGGGAGCAGTACTTC. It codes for CASRPTSALQGEQYF.

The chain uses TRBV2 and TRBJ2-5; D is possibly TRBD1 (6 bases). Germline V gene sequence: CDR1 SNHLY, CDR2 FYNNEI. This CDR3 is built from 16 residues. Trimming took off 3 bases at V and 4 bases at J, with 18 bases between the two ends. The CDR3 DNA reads TGTGCCAGCAGTGACGGACAGCCTCTAGTGGCAGAGACCCAGTACTTC. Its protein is CASSDGQPLVAETQYF.

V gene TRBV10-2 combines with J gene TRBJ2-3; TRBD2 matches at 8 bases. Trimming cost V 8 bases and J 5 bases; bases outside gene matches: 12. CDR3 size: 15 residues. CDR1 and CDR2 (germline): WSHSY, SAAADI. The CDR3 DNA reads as TGCGCCAGCCTAGCGCGGGAGGCTCGGGGAGATACGCAGTATTTT. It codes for CASLAREARGDTQYF.

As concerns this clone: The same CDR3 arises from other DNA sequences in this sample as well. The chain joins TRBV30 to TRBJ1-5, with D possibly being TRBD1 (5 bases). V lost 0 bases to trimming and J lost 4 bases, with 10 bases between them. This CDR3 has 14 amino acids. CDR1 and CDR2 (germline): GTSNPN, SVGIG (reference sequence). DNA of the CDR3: TGTGCCTGGAGTGTACGGGGCCTAAATCAGCCCCAGCATTTT. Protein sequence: CAWSVRGLNQPQHF.

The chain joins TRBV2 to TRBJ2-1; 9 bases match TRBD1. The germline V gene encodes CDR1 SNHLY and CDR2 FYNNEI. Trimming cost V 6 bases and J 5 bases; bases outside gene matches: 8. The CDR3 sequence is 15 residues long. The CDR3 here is CASRGQGGGNNEQFF. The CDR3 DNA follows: TGTGCCAGCAGGGGACAGGGCGGTGGAAACAATGAGCAGTTCTTC. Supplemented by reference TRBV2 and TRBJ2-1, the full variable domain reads EPEVTQTPSHQVTQMGQEVILRCVPISNHLYFYWYRQILGQKVEFLVSFYNNEISEKSEIFDDQFSVERPDGSNFTLKIRSTKLEDSAMYFCASRGQGGGNNEQFFGPGTRLTVL.